This TCR beta chain was captured by sequencing in a study of T cell responses to AZD1222 COVID-19 vaccine. Second doses were pooled across both intervals (about 4 or about 12 weeks). The protocol was immunoSEQ multiplex PCR, while the TCRdb copy is restricted to in-frame clones and leaves out a portion. This sample yields 70,000 to 90,000 clones, of which 70% to 90% are seen a single time; 9.5% to 13% belongs to the top ten. Details on this clone: The antigen is unknown.

The study's findings and limits: Donors skewed white British and female; clonal diversity was possibly underestimated. CD4 TCRs linked to vaccination spanned spike, dominating at 160-218 and 743-854. The repertoires were collected only after the peak T cell response.

The source material was peripheral blood, sampled 28 days after the second AZD1222 dose. This receptor was obtained from an adult who received the AZD1222 COVID-19 vaccine.

The CDR3 loop is CASSPWGTGSHGYTF. The CDR3 DNA follows: TGTGCCAGCAGTCCCTGGGGGACAGGGTCGCATGGCTACACCTTC. This chain uses TRBV28 with TRBJ1-2; 9 nucleotides align to TRBD1. The CDR3 is 15 residues long. The V segment lost 5 bases and the J segment 6 bases; nucleotides outside the gene matches: 10. Germline values: CDR1 MDHEN, CDR2 SYDVKM.